This TCR beta chain derives from a study of T-cell reconstitution after alpha-beta-depleted transplantation in children. In regard to this clonotype: Its antigen is not known.

CDR1 KGHSH and CDR2 LQKENI come from the germline V gene. This CDR3 region has 15 residues. V was pared by 2 bases and J by 2 bases, with 12 bases between. A TCRbeta library incorporating unique molecular identifiers was prepared. TCRdb re-analysed the PCR reads in MiXCR, keeping a single row per CDR3 protein. The repertoire holds 550,000 to 800,000 distinct CDR3 sequences, roughly 14% seen once, with about 0.79% in the top ten. Study-wide points: Newly produced T cells mostly accounted for T-cell counts and diversity one year post-transplant.

Sequenced here: PBMCs, sampled before TCRalphabeta/CD19-depleted stem cell transplant. The chain is built from TRBV18 and TRBJ1-2; D call uncertain. The source is a girl aged 2 to 10 with congenital amegakaryocytic thrombocytopenia, due to receive a stem cell transplant. The CDR3 loop reads CASSPLVRRNYGYTF. The CDR3 DNA sequence: TGTGCCAGCTCACCATTGGTTAGGAGAAACTATGGCTACACCTTC.